These T cell receptor beta chains were read from a single sample in a study of T cells after yellow fever vaccination. TCRdb redid the calling of the 5' RACE reads with MiXCR, one entry per CDR3 protein. The sample includes about 500,000 distinct CDR3 sequences, around a sixth of them seen just once. Sequencing used PBMCs, obtained less than 6 days after the first yellow fever vaccination. The receptors were gathered from a man between 18 and 29 years old who received the YFV17D yellow fever vaccine. Both conserved end residues are part of each CDR3. The order of the fields is clone size, J gene, D gene, CDR3 length, V gene, CDR3 DNA, CDR3 protein. The D gene is left open where the match is weak. Size tells how often a clone was seen (once, few, many) or the class of an expanded clone, and some rows leave it out.

>NA|TRBJ2-3|NA|13|TRBV12-3/TRBV12-4
TGTGCCAGCAGCCGAGAGGGTCTGGATACGCAGTATTTT
CASSREGLDTQYF
>many|TRBJ2-1|TRBD2|14|TRBV2
TGTGCCAGCAGTGCCCGGAACGGGGGGGATGAGCAGTTCTTC
CASSARNGGDEQFF
>few|TRBJ2-7|TRBD1|15|TRBV4-2
TGTGCCAGCAGCCGGGCTCGGACAGGGCCCAACGAGCAGTACTTC
CASSRARTGPNEQYF
>NA|TRBJ1-1|NA|12|TRBV7-2
TGTGCCAGCAGCTTAACGGGGACTGAAGCTCTCTTT
CASSLTGTEALF
>few|TRBJ2-4|NA|11|TRBV25-1
TGTGCCAGCAAAGGGGGAGACATTCAGTACTTC
CASKGGDIQYF
>NA|TRBJ2-5|NA|15|TRBV12-3/TRBV12-4
TGTGCCAGCAGTTTAAGGGGTGAGGGAAGAGAGACCCAGTACTTC
CASSLRGEGRETQYF
>few|TRBJ1-6|NA|14|TRBV28
TGTGCCAGCATTACCGACGGGGATTACGCACCCCTCCACTTT
CASITDGDYAPLHF
>NA|TRBJ2-5|TRBD1|15|TRBV20-1
TGCAGTGCTTGGCCTGACAGGGGGAGAGGAGAGACCCAGTACTTC
CSAWPDRGRGETQYF
>NA|TRBJ1-4|TRBD1|19|TRBV4-3
TGCGCCAGCAGCCAGGGGACAGGGCCGGAAGTAATTACTAATGAAAAACTGTTTTTT
CASSQGTGPEVITNEKLFF
>NA|TRBJ2-5|NA|14|TRBV3-1
TGTGCCAGCAGCCGCCTCGAGGACCAAGAGACCCAGTACTTC
CASSRLEDQETQYF
>many|TRBJ1-1|NA|16|TRBV14
TGTGCCAGCAGCCAAGACCCAGGGACCATGAACACTGAAGCTTTCTTT
CASSQDPGTMNTEAFF
>few|TRBJ1-6|NA|15|TRBV12-3/TRBV12-4
TGTGCCAGCCGATGGGATGAGGGAAGCGATTCACCCCTCCACTTT
CASRWDEGSDSPLHF
>few|TRBJ2-6|NA|12|TRBV29-1
TGCAGCGTTGATGCGGGGGCCAACGTCCTGACTTTC
CSVDAGANVLTF
>once|TRBJ2-1|NA|14|TRBV20-1
TGCAGTGCCTCGGGGCCCATTGGCGGCAATGAGCAGTTCTTC
CSASGPIGGNEQFF
>few|TRBJ2-1|NA|14|TRBV6-4
TGTGCCAGCAGTGACTCGAGAGGGATGAATGAGCAGTTCTTC
CASSDSRGMNEQFF
>NA|TRBJ2-2|TRBD1|15|TRBV11-2
TGTGCCAGCAGCTTCGAGGGGGCCGACACCGGGGAGCTGTTTTTT
CASSFEGADTGELFF
>many|TRBJ1-2|NA|14|TRBV7-2
TGTGCCAGCAGCCCCCAGACAGAGTATTCTGGCTACACCTTC
CASSPQTEYSGYTF
>few|TRBJ2-3|NA|12|TRBV20-1
TGCAGTGGCGGCGGGGGCCCAGATACGCAGTATTTT
CSGGGGPDTQYF
>many|TRBJ1-2|TRBD1|15|TRBV6-5
TGTGCCAGCAGTTACCCCGCGACAGGGGATGGGGGCTACACCTTC
CASSYPATGDGGYTF
>many|TRBJ2-5|NA|15|TRBV7-2
TGTGCCAGCAGCTTAGTCGGGTCAGCCCAAGAGACCCAGTACTTC
CASSLVGSAQETQYF
>NA|TRBJ2-3|NA|16|TRBV4-3
TGCGCCAGCAGCCAAGATTTTGGGGGGCTCTCAGATACGCAGTATTTT
CASSQDFGGLSDTQYF
>few|TRBJ2-3|NA|14|TRBV18
TGTGCCAGCTCAAAGGATATGTCCGCAGATACGCAGTATTTT
CASSKDMSADTQYF
>NA|TRBJ2-7|TRBD1|14|TRBV5-1
TGCGCCAGCAGTCGCGACAGGGGGCAATACGAGCAGTACTTC
CASSRDRGQYEQYF
>few|TRBJ2-5|NA|15|TRBV5-4
TGTGCCAGCAGCTTGATGGGTGGAAGTCAAGAGACCCAGTACTTC
CASSLMGGSQETQYF
>many|TRBJ2-7|TRBD2|15|TRBV5-1
TGCGCCAGCAGCTTGCTGGCGGGGGAAACCTACGAGCAGTACTTC
CASSLLAGETYEQYF
>NA|TRBJ1-6|NA|13|TRBV7-9
TGTGCCAGCTCGGAGGGCTATAATTCACCCCTCCACTTT
CASSEGYNSPLHF
>few|TRBJ2-1|NA|15|TRBV19
TGTGCCAGTAGTACCCGGGGAACTGCCTACAATGAGCAGTTCTTC
CASSTRGTAYNEQFF
>few|TRBJ2-5|TRBD2|14|TRBV5-1
TGCGCCAGCAGCTTGCGCGGGAGACAAGAGACCCAGTACTTC
CASSLRGRQETQYF
>few|TRBJ2-1|NA|11|TRBV19
TGTGCCAGTCAGGGCGCCAATGAGCAGTTCTTC
CASQGANEQFF
>few|TRBJ2-5|NA|15|TRBV28
TGTGCCAGCAGTTTATTGTCGGAGGGACAAGAGACCCAGTACTTC
CASSLLSEGQETQYF
>few|TRBJ1-5|NA|13|TRBV6-2/TRBV6-3
TGTGCCAGCAGTTACCAACCCTCCCAGCCCCAGCATTTT
CASSYQPSQPQHF
>few|TRBJ1-2|TRBD1|16|TRBV7-8
TGTGCCAGCAGCTTAATGGTGGGACAGGGGACCTTCGGCTACACCTTC
CASSLMVGQGTFGYTF
>few|TRBJ2-7|NA|13|TRBV20-1
TGCAGTGCAACCCGGGACTTGCCCTACGAGCAGTACTTC
CSATRDLPYEQYF
>NA|TRBJ1-2|NA|15|TRBV10-3
TGTGCCATCAGTGAAGGACAGCTACTAGGTGATGGCTACACCTTC
CAISEGQLLGDGYTF
>NA|TRBJ2-2|TRBD1|17|TRBV27
TGTGCCAGCAGCTTTCAGGGGGTTGCTCTGTACACCGGGGAGCTGTTTTTT
CASSFQGVALYTGELFF
>few|TRBJ1-5|NA|13|TRBV6-2/TRBV6-3
TGTGCCAGCAGCCAGAGTGGGGGGCGGCCCCAGCATTTT
CASSQSGGRPQHF
>NA|TRBJ2-7|TRBD1|16|TRBV9
TGTGCCAGCAGCGTAGGGGACAGGGGGCGTGAGGACGAGCAGTACTTC
CASSVGDRGREDEQYF
>NA|TRBJ1-6|TRBD1|13|TRBV5-6
TGTGCCAGCAGCTGGGACAGGGTGTCACCCCTCCACTTT
CASSWDRVSPLHF
>NA|TRBJ2-3|TRBD2|16|TRBV7-3
TGTGCCAGCACCACCAAAGCGGGGGGCGCAACAGATACGCAGTATTTT
CASTTKAGGATDTQYF
>NA|TRBJ2-3|TRBD1|16|TRBV24-1
TGTGCCACCAGTGGCAGCCGGGACAGGACGCCAGATACGCAGTATTTT
CATSGSRDRTPDTQYF
>few|TRBJ2-3|NA|16|TRBV28
TGTGCCAGCAGTTTATACCAGAGTCAAAACGGGGATACGCAGTATTTT
CASSLYQSQNGDTQYF
>few|TRBJ1-2|NA|13|TRBV18
TGTGCCAGCTCACCAGACGCAAACTATGGCTACACCTTC
CASSPDANYGYTF
>few|TRBJ2-1|NA|13|TRBV20-1
TGCAGTGCTAGGACAGGCCCGGGCATTGAGCAGTTCTTC
CSARTGPGIEQFF
>many|TRBJ2-1|NA|16|TRBV10-3
TGTGCCATCAGCAGCCGGGGCCGCTCCCTCTACAATGAGCAGTTCTTC
CAISSRGRSLYNEQFF
>few|TRBJ1-1|NA|12|TRBV24-1
TGTGCCACCAGTACCGGGGGCACTGAAGCTTTCTTT
CATSTGGTEAFF
>NA|TRBJ2-5|NA|13|TRBV5-1
TGCGCCAGCAGGTCCGACCCTGCGGAGACCCAGTACTTC
CASRSDPAETQYF
>NA|TRBJ1-2|NA|13|TRBV20-1
TGCAGTGCTAGAGTCGTTACCCTGGGGGGCTACACCTTC
CSARVVTLGGYTF
>few|TRBJ2-7|TRBD2|15|TRBV7-2
TGTGCCAGCAGCTTACGAGCGGGGGACCTCTACGAGCAGTACTTC
CASSLRAGDLYEQYF
>NA|TRBJ2-1|TRBD2|12|TRBV10-3
TGTGCCATCAGTGAGTCGGGGGGGAGGAAGTTCTTC
CAISESGGRKFF
>NA|TRBJ2-7|NA|13|TRBV6-1
TGTGCCAGCAGCCACGGGCTATCCTACGAGCAGTACTTC
CASSHGLSYEQYF
>few|TRBJ2-7|NA|13|TRBV11-2
TGTGCCAGCAGCTCCAGGGGAGTGGACGAGCAGTACTTC
CASSSRGVDEQYF